Listed below are T cell receptor beta chains from one sample, sequenced in a study of patients and donors after allogeneic stem cell transplantation. Via MiXCR, TCRdb re-called the RT-PCR reads, giving one row per CDR3 protein. The sample has 57,000 or so distinct CDR3 sequences; roughly 14% are singletons. Material for sequencing was blood, either unsorted or a sorted T cell fraction (not recorded which). Every receptor here comes from a human donor who was either an allogeneic HSCT recipient or a stem cell or donor lymphocyte infusion donor (not recorded which). It is not recorded whose cells these are; they may come from a transplant donor. The CDR3 runs from the conserved cysteine through the conserved F or W. D genes are given only for firm matches. Clone size is stated in some rows and not others, as once, few, many or a class when expanded.

cdr3_nt cdr3_aa d_call j_call v_call clone_size
TGTGCCAGCAACACGGGCCCTGCACTACCTGAAGAGACCCAGTACTTC CASNTGPALPEETQYF - TRBJ2-5 TRBV12-3/TRBV12-4 many
TGCGCCAGCGCCCCTAGCGGAAACTACGAGCAGTACTTC CASAPSGNYEQYF TRBD2 TRBJ2-7 TRBV5-1 -
TGCAGCGCCTCCCTGGCGGACGGGAGCAATCAGCCCCAGCATTTT CSASLADGSNQPQHF - TRBJ1-5 TRBV29-1 -
TGCAGCGTTATCTCTGGGGCCAACGTCCTGACTTTC CSVISGANVLTF - TRBJ2-6 TRBV29-1 -
TGTGCCACCAGTGACCCCGGGACAGGGGGCGCGCGGGCAGAGACCCAGTACTTC CATSDPGTGGARAETQYF TRBD1 TRBJ2-5 TRBV24-1 -
TGTGCCATCACCCTCGGACTAGCGGACACAGATACGCAGTATTTT CAITLGLADTDTQYF TRBD2 TRBJ2-3 TRBV10-3 few
TGCAGTGCTAGACGTAATGGGATCTTATACGAGCAGTACTTC CSARRNGILYEQYF - TRBJ2-7 TRBV20-1 many
TGTGCCAGCAGTTACTCGTGGGGACTAGCGGGAGATAATGAGCAGTTCTTC CASSYSWGLAGDNEQFF TRBD2 TRBJ2-1 TRBV6-2/TRBV6-3 -
TGTGCCAGCAGTTACTCCCAGGGGGCAGATACGCAGTATTTT CASSYSQGADTQYF TRBD1 TRBJ2-3 TRBV6-5 -
TGTGCCAGCAGTGCCGAGGACGGTTACGAGCAGTACTTC CASSAEDGYEQYF - TRBJ2-7 TRBV12-3/TRBV12-4 many
TGTGCCAGCAGTTACCATGAGCAGTTCTTC CASSYHEQFF - TRBJ2-1 TRBV6-6 few
TGTGCCAGCAGTGGGGGGGCGCTTGAGACCCAGTACTTC CASSGGALETQYF - TRBJ2-5 TRBV12-3/TRBV12-4 many
TGCGCCAGCAGCCAAGATCTAGCGGGAGTAGATACGCAGTATTTT CASSQDLAGVDTQYF TRBD2 TRBJ2-3 TRBV4-1 -
TGCAGTGCTAGAGATGTAACAGGGCTGAAGAATGAGCAGTTCTTC CSARDVTGLKNEQFF - TRBJ2-1 TRBV20-1 -
TGCGCCAGCAGCCCCCGAAGTGAGGGTGAAGCTTTCTTT CASSPRSEGEAFF - TRBJ1-1 TRBV5-1 -
TGTGCCAGCAGCTTGCCTAGCGGGAGCTACGAGCAGTACTTC CASSLPSGSYEQYF TRBD2 TRBJ2-7 TRBV5-6 few
TGTGCCAGCGGAGGCCTAGCGACGTACGAGCAGTACTTC CASGGLATYEQYF - TRBJ2-7 TRBV2 few
TGTGCCACCAGCGCTCCGGGACTAGCGGGAGGCTCCTACGAGCAGTACTTC CATSAPGLAGGSYEQYF TRBD2 TRBJ2-7 TRBV15 -
TGTGCCAGCAGTGAAGCGCCGGGGAGGGCCACCCTCGGAAACACCATATATTTT CASSEAPGRATLGNTIYF - TRBJ1-3 TRBV6-1 -
TGCAGTGCCTGGGCAAGCTCGAGACCGGTAGAGCAGTTCTTC CSAWASSRPVEQFF - TRBJ2-1 TRBV20-1 few
TGTGCCAGTACTAGGGGGCAGGGGGCCTCTAACTATGGCTACACCTTC CASTRGQGASNYGYTF TRBD1 TRBJ1-2 TRBV19 -
TGTGCCAGCAGTTACTCCTTAGCGCTGTCCTGGGGCGAGCAGTACTTC CASSYSLALSWGEQYF - TRBJ2-7 TRBV6-2/TRBV6-3 few
TGCAGCGCGCCGCTAGGGATCGGAAACACCATATATTTT CSAPLGIGNTIYF - TRBJ1-3 TRBV29-1 many
TGTGCCACCAGTGATCCCCGGGACAGGAGCTCCTACAATAAGCAGTTCTTC CATSDPRDRSSYNKQFF TRBD1 TRBJ2-1 TRBV24-1 -
TGTGCCAGCAGCTCTAGCGGGAGTCCAGATACGCAGTATTTT CASSSSGSPDTQYF TRBD2 TRBJ2-3 TRBV7-9 once
TGTGCCAGCAGTTACTTGTTGTCAAACTCAACTAATGAAAAACTGTTTTTT CASSYLLSNSTNEKLFF - TRBJ1-4 TRBV6-6 many
TGTGCCAGCGGACAAGCGGGAGCCACCTACGAGCAGTACTTC CASGQAGATYEQYF TRBD2 TRBJ2-7 TRBV27 -
TGCGCCAGCAGCCAAAAACACCTAACGAACACTGAAGCTTTCTTT CASSQKHLTNTEAFF - TRBJ1-1 TRBV4-1 many
TGTGCCATCAGTGGGATTAGGGGGTCCAGCACAGATACGCAGTATTTT CAISGIRGSSTDTQYF - TRBJ2-3 TRBV10-3 few
TGTGCCAGCAGCTCCCTCCGCCTGGGAACCCAGTACTTC CASSSLRLGTQYF - TRBJ2-5 TRBV7-3 -
TGCGCCAGCAGCCCCGACAGGGTGGACGAGCAGTACTTC CASSPDRVDEQYF TRBD1 TRBJ2-7 TRBV5-1 -
TGTGCCAGCAGCCCCGGACAGGGGAAGAGCTACGAGCAGTACTTC CASSPGQGKSYEQYF TRBD1 TRBJ2-7 TRBV7-9 -
TGTGCCAGTAGTATATCCAGGGCCGCCTACGAGCAGTACTTC CASSISRAAYEQYF - TRBJ2-7 TRBV19 -
TGCGCCAGCAGCCGACGGCCGGGACAGGGGGCCGGGACTAGATTCGGGAGCTCCTACAATGAGCAGTTCTTC CASSRRPGQGAGTRFGSSYNEQFF TRBD1 TRBJ2-1 TRBV5-1 once
TGTGCCAGCAGTTTATTGGGGATAGCGCTTGCTCCTAACAATGAGCAGTTCTTC CASSLLGIALAPNNEQFF - TRBJ2-1 TRBV27 few
TGTGCCAGCAGTTACTCGTCTAGCGGACCTAGCACAGATACGCAGTATTTT CASSYSSSGPSTDTQYF TRBD2 TRBJ2-3 TRBV6-5 few
TGCGCCAGCAGCTTGGGAACCGGAACCTCTGGGGCCAACGTCCTGACTTTC CASSLGTGTSGANVLTF - TRBJ2-6 TRBV5-1 -
TGCAGCGTCGAATTGCCTGGACAGAACACTGAAGCTTTCTTT CSVELPGQNTEAFF - TRBJ1-1 TRBV29-1 many
TGCGCCAGCAGAGTTCCCGGGACAGATACGCAGTATTTT CASRVPGTDTQYF - TRBJ2-3 TRBV5-1 few
TGTGCCAGCAGCCCGGGGACAGAGGATCAGCCCCAGCATTTT CASSPGTEDQPQHF TRBD1 TRBJ1-5 TRBV11-3 many
TGTGCCAGCAGCTCCGTATCCTATGAAAAACTGTTTTTT CASSSVSYEKLFF - TRBJ1-4 TRBV7-2 once
TGCGCCAGCAGCTTGGGGGGCCCAGAGACCGGGGAGCTGTTTTTT CASSLGGPETGELFF - TRBJ2-2 TRBV5-1 few
TGTGCCAGCCGGGGTATAGGCTCCTACAATGAGCAGTTCTTC CASRGIGSYNEQFF - TRBJ2-1 TRBV19 -
TGCGCCAGCAGCCAAGTTGCGGCCTACGAGCAGTACTTC CASSQVAAYEQYF - TRBJ2-7 TRBV4-1 -
TGTGCTAGCAGCTCCGCGGGCAGCCTTCAAGAGACCCAGTACTTC CASSSAGSLQETQYF - TRBJ2-5 TRBV7-7 -
TGTGCCAGCAGGACAGATACGCAGTATTTT CASRTDTQYF - TRBJ2-3 TRBV6-6 -
TGCAGCGTTGGTTCGGGGGACACTGAAGCTTTCTTT CSVGSGDTEAFF - TRBJ1-1 TRBV29-1 -
TGTGCCAGCAGTCACATACCTCGGACGGGCAAAGAGACCCAGTACTTC CASSHIPRTGKETQYF - TRBJ2-5 TRBV12-3/TRBV12-4 few
TGTGCCAGCACCTCAGGACGGCACAATGAGCAGTTCTTC CASTSGRHNEQFF - TRBJ2-1 TRBV12-3/TRBV12-4 -
TGTGCCAGCAGTTACTCGAAAGCTAGCTCCTACAATGAGCAGTTCTTC CASSYSKASSYNEQFF - TRBJ2-1 TRBV6-5 -
TGTGCCAGCAGTTACTATAGCGGGAGGATAATTGACACCGGGGAGCTGTTTTTT CASSYYSGRIIDTGELFF TRBD2 TRBJ2-2 TRBV6-5 -